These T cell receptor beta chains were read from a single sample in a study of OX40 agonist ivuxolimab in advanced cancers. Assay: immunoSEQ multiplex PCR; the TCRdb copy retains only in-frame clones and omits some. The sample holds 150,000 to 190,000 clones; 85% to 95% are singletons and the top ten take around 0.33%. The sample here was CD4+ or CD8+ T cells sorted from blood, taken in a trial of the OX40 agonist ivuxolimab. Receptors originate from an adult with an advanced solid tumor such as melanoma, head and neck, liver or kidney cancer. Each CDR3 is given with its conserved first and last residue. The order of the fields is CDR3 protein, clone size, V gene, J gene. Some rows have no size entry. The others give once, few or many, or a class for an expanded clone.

cdr3_aa: CASSALELARSYNEQFF; clone_size: -; v_call: TRBV9; j_call: TRBJ2-1
cdr3_aa: CASSESGVGTGSYEQYF; clone_size: once; v_call: TRBV10-2; j_call: TRBJ2-7
cdr3_aa: CASSSPGQGKETQYF; clone_size: -; v_call: TRBV6-5; j_call: TRBJ2-5
cdr3_aa: CASSFRRGSTGELFF; clone_size: once; v_call: TRBV18; j_call: TRBJ2-2
cdr3_aa: CASSLGTGQGYEQYF; clone_size: -; v_call: TRBV11-2; j_call: TRBJ2-7
cdr3_aa: CASSLGGVENQPQHF; clone_size: -; v_call: TRBV28; j_call: TRBJ1-5
cdr3_aa: CASSQDIEDTQYF; clone_size: once; v_call: TRBV4-2; j_call: TRBJ2-3
cdr3_aa: CASSRQAYEQYF; clone_size: -; v_call: TRBV25-1; j_call: TRBJ2-7
cdr3_aa: CASSVTTSGNTIYF; clone_size: -; v_call: TRBV5-1; j_call: TRBJ1-3
cdr3_aa: CATSRDLARGYGYTF; clone_size: -; v_call: TRBV15; j_call: TRBJ1-2